This T cell receptor (beta chain) is from a study of shared clonotypes between healthy human individuals. In the naive CD8 group, cells lacked CD45RO and were positively selected for CCR7, so terminally differentiated effector memory CD45RA+ cells were left out. Profiling relied on immunoSEQ multiplex PCR, and the TCRdb table lists in-frame clones only, not all of them. The sample has about 2 million clones, about 95% seen once. This clone was picked up a small number of times. Other DNA sequences of this sample code for an identical CDR3. Germline CDR1 SGDLS, CDR2 YYNGEE. This CDR3 spans 13 amino acids. V was shortened by 2 bases and J by 0 bases, with 6 bases between the two germline ends.

The material sequenced was naive CD8+ T cells sorted from blood. This TCR was recovered from a man between 18 and 35 years old in good health. The genes are TRBV9 and TRBJ2-7; no definite D call. The DNA of the CDR3 is TGTGCCAGCAGCGTCGCCACCTCCTACGAGCAGTACTTC. Protein: CASSVATSYEQYF.